This T cell receptor beta chain is from a study of blood T cell repertoires in COVID-19. Study-wide background: Acute and convalescent COVID-19 samples came from the United States, Italy and Spain. Sample material is recorded as cDNA or gDNA derived from T cells, B-cell-depleted T cells, or PBMCs.

This clone was detected once. Trimming took 1 base from V and 3 from J; bases not matched to a gene: 4. This CDR3 is built from 15 residues. Germline V gene data show CDR1 as GTSNPN and CDR2 as SVGIG (reference sequence). Source study methods: Amplifying reference gene primers gave estimates of nucleated cell counts. The table came from immunoSEQ multiplex PCR; TCRdb's copy has only in-frame clones and leaves some out. Clone size and the V and J calls come from that table; the DNA yielded D and trimming. There are about 75,000 clones in the sample; over 80% occur only once, and 5% to 7.5% lies in the top ten.

The sequencing input was peripheral blood. This receptor was taken from a woman aged 45 to 65 with acute or convalescent COVID-19. The chain links TRBV30 to TRBJ2-3; 10 bases map to TRBD1. CDR3 bases: TGTGCCTGGAGTGGGACAGGGGGAAGGACAGATACGCAGTATTTT. Its protein is CAWSGTGGRTDTQYF.